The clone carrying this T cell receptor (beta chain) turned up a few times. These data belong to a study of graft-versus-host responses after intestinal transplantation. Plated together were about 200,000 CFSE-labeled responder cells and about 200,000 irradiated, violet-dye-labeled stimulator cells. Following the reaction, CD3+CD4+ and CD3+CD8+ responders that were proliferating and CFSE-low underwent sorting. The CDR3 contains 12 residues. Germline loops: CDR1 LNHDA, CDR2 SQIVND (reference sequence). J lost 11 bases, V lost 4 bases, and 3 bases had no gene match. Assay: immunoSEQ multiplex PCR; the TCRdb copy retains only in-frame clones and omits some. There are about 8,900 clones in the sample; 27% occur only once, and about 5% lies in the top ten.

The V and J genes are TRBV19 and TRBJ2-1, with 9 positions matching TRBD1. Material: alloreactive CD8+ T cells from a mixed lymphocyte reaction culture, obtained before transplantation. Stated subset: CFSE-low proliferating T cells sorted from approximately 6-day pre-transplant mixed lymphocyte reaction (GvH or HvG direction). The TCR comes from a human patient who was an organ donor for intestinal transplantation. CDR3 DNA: TGTGCCAGTAGTAGGGACAGGGTGAAGCAGTTCTTC. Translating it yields CASSRDRVKQFF.